This TCR beta chain was recovered during a study of blood T cell repertoires in COVID-19. TCRdb keeps only in-frame clones here, not all; method: immunoSEQ multiplex PCR. The table records 370,000 or so clones, about four fifths of them present only once. Germline values: CDR1 SGHTA, CDR2 FQGNSA. Trimming cost V 5 bases and J 4 bases; bases outside gene matches: 7. The CDR3 sequence is 14 residues long. The clonotype was recovered from a human donor with acute or convalescent COVID-19. The donor label of this sample is uncertain. J is TRBJ1-2 and V is TRBV7-2, with 7 bases fitting TRBD1. The sequencing sample was made of peripheral blood. The CDR3, as DNA: TGTGCCAGCAGCCTAATGGGACAGTTCTATGGCTACACCTTC. Encoded protein: CASSLMGQFYGYTF.